The entry that follows covers one T cell receptor beta chain sequence. Profiled with immunoSEQ multiplex PCR; TCRdb holds only in-frame clones, not every one. The sample lists roughly 550,000 clones, 75% to 85% occurring once. The record originates from a study of shared T cell receptors in the human thymus. J was trimmed by 2 bases and V by 2 bases; bases with no gene match: 7. Germline V lookup: CDR1 SGHTA, CDR2 FQGTGA. The CDR3 runs 16 residues. Separately, the same data were catalogued under a study of human thymus T cells. That paper states: From resections taken during corrective heart surgery, the thymus tissue was obtained. Usage of V and J genes appeared biased in thymic and blood repertoires. What related research reported was that thymic repertoires overlapped highly among unrelated individuals.

The chain employs TRBV7-3 and TRBJ2-7; 9 nucleotides match TRBD2. The sequence came from a boy under two years old with a congenital heart defect. Sequencing was performed on thymocytes. CDR3 bases: TGTGCCAGCAGCTTATCAGGGACTAGCCGGACCTACGAGCAGTACTTC. Its protein is CASSLSGTSRTYEQYF.